This T cell receptor (beta chain) was observed in a study of shared clonotypes between healthy human individuals. Sequencing used immunoSEQ multiplex PCR; TCRdb keeps in-frame clones, though not all of them. Counted here are millions of clones, roughly 94% occurring once; the ten biggest clones make up 0.13%. This clone was picked up one time. CDR1 SNHLY and CDR2 FYNNEI come from the germline V gene. The CDR3 is 14 amino acids. The J segment lost 1 base and the V segment lost 6 bases, leaving 5 bases of the junction unmatched. The sample comprised naive CD4+ T cells sorted from blood. Subset described: CD45RA+ positively selected. J is TRBJ2-5 and V is TRBV2, with TRBD2 matching over 7 bases. The sequence was obtained from a man aged 18 to 35 in good health. CDR3: CASRLALPQETQYF. CDR3 nucleotide sequence: TGTGCCAGCAGACTAGCGCTACCCCAAGAGACCCAGTACTTC.